These 21 T cell receptor beta chains came from one sample sequenced in a study of human T cells and chemical hapten exposure. TCRdb called the RACE reads again in MiXCR, with one record for every CDR3 protein. The sample includes 300,000 to 450,000 distinct CDR3 sequences, about 5% of them seen just once. The sample's time point: pre-sensitization, week 0. Noted treatment: therapeutic diphenylcyclopropenone sensitization with weekly scalp DPC. The starting material was whole blood, obtained in connection with sensitization to the hapten diphenylcyclopropenone (DPC). The source of these receptors is a woman younger than 30 with alopecia areata. Some clones in this sample may be carry-over from other donors' samples.

This clonotype was detected ten times or more. The chain couples TRBV3-1 to TRBJ1-1, with 7 bases that match TRBD1. After removal of 5 bases from V and 4 bases from J, the junction contained 4 bases not matched to a gene. Germline CDR1 reads LGHDT; CDR2 reads YNNKEL (reference sequence). This CDR3 region has 13 residues. CDR3 in amino acids: CASSETGITEAFF. The DNA of the CDR3 is TGTGCCAGCAGCGAGACAGGGATCACTGAAGCTTTCTTT. Together with reference TRBV3-1 and TRBJ1-1, the CDR3 gives the full variable domain: DTAVSQTPKYLVTQMGNDKSIKCEQNLGHDTMYWYKQDSKKFLKIMFSYNNKELIINETVPNRFSPKSPDKAHLNLHINSLELGDSAVYFCASSETGITEAFFGQGTRLTVV.

There are many counts of this clonotype. The chain couples TRBV7-2 to TRBJ2-1, with TRBD2 matching over 8 bases. Per the germline V gene, CDR1 is SGHTA and CDR2 is FQGNSA. This CDR3 is built from 15 residues. V was pared by 1 base and J by 5 bases, with 4 bases of the junction left unmatched. In DNA form, the CDR3 reads TGTGCCAGCAGCTTAGTCGCGGGGGGTAACAATGAGCAGTTCTTC. Amino acids: CASSLVAGGNNEQFF.

The V call is TRBV1, the J call TRBJ1-2. TRBV1 is recorded as a pseudogene. This CDR3 region has 16 residues. This chain's CDR3 is CTSSQGKPSGVDGYTF. The CDR3, as DNA: TGCACCAGCAGCCAAGGAAAACCGTCAGGTGTCGATGGCTACACCTTC.

This sequence joins TRBV7-3 and TRBJ2-6, with D unresolved. Germline CDR1 and CDR2: SGHTA and FQGTGA. V was cut by 4 bases and J by 0 bases, with 7 bases left in between. The CDR3 sequence is 15 residues long. The CDR3 protein is CASSYSGSGANVLTF. CDR3 DNA sequence: TGTGCCAGCAGCTACTCCGGCTCTGGGGCCAACGTCCTGACTTTC.

This clonotype was found a few times. The chain links TRBV18 to TRBJ2-6, with 7 bases that match TRBD1. Germline CDR1 is KGHSH and CDR2 is LQKENI. The length of the CDR3 is 18 residues. V gave up 0 bases and J gave up 0 bases; unmatched junction bases: 5. The CDR3 spells CASSPPGQYNSGANVLTF. The CDR3 coding sequence is TGTGCCAGCTCACCACCGGGACAGTATAACTCTGGGGCCAACGTCCTGACTTTC.

This clonotype has at least ten counts. The chain links TRBV7-9 to TRBJ2-7, with a possible D match to TRBD1 (5 bases). V was pared by 4 bases and J by 2 bases, with 6 bases between. The CDR3 runs 12 residues. Germline assignment: CDR1 SEHNR and CDR2 FQNEAQ (reference sequence). The CDR3 here is CASSSRAYEQYF. The CDR3 coding sequence is TGTGCCAGCAGCTCCAGGGCCTACGAGCAGTACTTC.

This clonotype has a count of ten or more. This chain joins TRBV2 and TRBJ1-1; tentatively, D is TRBD1 (5 bases). Germline V gives CDR1 SNHLY, CDR2 FYNNEI. The CDR3 is 11 amino acids. Trimming stripped 4 bases from V and 11 bases from J, with 11 bases between. The CDR3: CASSGQRDAFF. In nucleotides, the CDR3 is TGTGCCAGCAGTGGGCAGCGGGACGCTTTCTTT. Drawing the rest from reference TRBV2 and TRBJ1-1, the complete variable domain is EPEVTQTPSHQVTQMGQEVILRCVPISNHLYFYWYRQILGQKVEFLVSFYNNEISEKSEIFDDQFSVERPDGSNFTLKIRSTKLEDSAMYFCASSGQRDAFFGQGTRLTVV.

The rearrangement uses TRBV4-2 and TRBJ1-4; 7 positions match TRBD1. The CDR3 contains 17 residues. Germline V gene lookup returns CDR1 LGHNA and CDR2 YNFKEQ. V was pared by 0 bases and J by 0 bases, with 4 bases of the junction left unmatched. CDR3 sequence (DNA): TGTGCCAGCAGCCAAGAGGGGACAGTGTCAACTAATGAAAAACTGTTTTTT. Protein: CASSQEGTVSTNEKLFF.

The rearrangement uses TRBV11-1 and TRBJ1-6; TRBD1 is a possible D gene (5 bases). Looked up from germline, CDR1 is SGHAT and CDR2 is FQDESV (reference sequence). V lost 7 bases, J lost 10 bases, and 23 bases lay in between. The CDR3 has 16 residues. CDR3 DNA: TGTGCCAGCACCAAACTCCGGGACCCGGCCAACTCACCCCTCCACTTT. Translated: CASTKLRDPANSPLHF.

This clonotype appeared many times. This sequence joins TRBV7-2 and TRBJ1-5, with D possibly matching TRBD1 (5 bases). The CDR3 totals 16 residues. Germline CDR1 SGHTA, CDR2 FQGNSA. Trimming took off 3 bases at V and 0 bases at J, with 12 bases between the two ends. DNA for the CDR3: TGTGCCAGCAGCTTCTCCGGACATCCTAGCAATCAGCCCCAGCATTTT. This codes for CASSFSGHPSNQPQHF.

For the CDR3, the DNA is TGTGCCAGCAGCATACAGGGGGGGACTGAAGCTTTCTTT. Residues: CASSIQGGTEAFF. This chain joins TRBV12-3 or TRBV12-4 and TRBJ1-1; TRBD1 matches at 8 bases. The CDR3 covers 13 residues. Trimming cost V 6 bases and J 5 bases; bases outside gene matches: 5.

This clonotype has at least ten counts. The rearrangement joins TRBV4-3 to TRBJ2-7; 9 bases align to TRBD2. Germline assignment: CDR1 LGHNA and CDR2 YSLEER. V trimming: 1 base; J trimming: 3 bases; junction bases outside the gene matches: 4. This CDR3 has 15 residues. The CDR3 region is CASSQVSGGIYEQYF. CDR3 nucleotide sequence: TGCGCCAGCAGCCAAGTAAGCGGGGGGATCTACGAGCAGTACTTC.

Many counts were recorded for this clonotype. The genes are TRBV7-6 and TRBJ1-2; possibly TRBD1 for D (6 bases). CDR1 is SGHVS, CDR2 FNYEAQ, per germline. The CDR3 totals 13 residues. V gave up 5 bases and J gave up 3 bases, with 10 bases separating them. The CDR3 sequence: CASSQGQHYGYTF. Here the CDR3 DNA reads TGTGCCAGCAGCCAGGGGCAGCACTATGGCTACACCTTC.

This clonotype was counted a few times. This rearrangement joins TRBV12-3 or TRBV12-4 to TRBJ2-1, with 10 bases aligning to TRBD2. V trimming: 7 bases; J trimming: 7 bases; junction bases outside the gene matches: 7. The CDR3 has 14 residues. The CDR3 region is CASTPGLASNEQFF. Here the CDR3 DNA reads TGTGCCAGCACCCCGGGACTAGCGAGTAATGAGCAGTTCTTC.

This clonotype was picked up a small number of times. The chain combines TRBV7-3 with TRBJ2-3, with 8 bases lining up with TRBD2. The germline V gene has CDR1 SGHTA and CDR2 FQGTGA. V lost 5 bases and J lost 2; bases outside the gene matches: 3. The CDR3 runs to 14 residues. The CDR3 reads CASSRGGTTDTQYF. The CDR3 DNA is TGTGCCAGCAGCCGCGGGGGGACCACAGATACGCAGTATTTT.

In its sample, this clonotype was seen a few times. The CDR3 coding sequence is TGTGCCAGCAGTGAAGGGACAGGGCAAACTTTCAACTATGGCTACACCTTC. It translates to CASSEGTGQTFNYGYTF. This rearrangement joins TRBV9 to TRBJ1-2; 9 positions match TRBD1. The length of the CDR3 is 17 residues. The germline V gene has CDR1 SGDLS and CDR2 YYNGEE. J lost 2 bases, V lost 5 bases, and 13 bases had no gene match.

Ten or more counts support this clonotype. This chain joins TRBV7-2 and TRBJ2-3; TRBD2 might be the D (5 bases). CDR3 length: 14 amino acids. Per the germline V gene, CDR1 is SGHTA and CDR2 is FQGNSA. The V end was cut by 6 bases, the J end by 5 bases, with 15 bases between. The CDR3 protein is CASSFRPEGDTQYF. The CDR3 nucleotides read TGTGCCAGCAGTTTTCGACCAGAGGGAGATACGCAGTATTTT.

The sample holds many counts of this clonotype. V and J are TRBV2 and TRBJ2-1, with 12 bases lining up with TRBD2. V was pared by 6 bases and J by 8 bases, with 8 bases of the junction left unmatched. The CDR3 is 15 amino acids. Germline loops: CDR1 SNHLY, CDR2 FYNNEI. The CDR3 DNA sequence: TGTGCCAGCAGCATTACTAGCGGGGGGCCCGATGAGCAGTTCTTC. Encoded protein: CASSITSGGPDEQFF.

The gene calls are TRBV28 and TRBJ1-3; D gene uncertain. Germline CDR1 is MDHEN and CDR2 is SYDVKM. The CDR3 length is 13 residues. The V end was cut by 2 bases, the J end by 7 bases, with 9 bases between. The CDR3 bases are TGTGCCAGCAGTTTAACGGAGGTCAACACCATATATTTT. Amino acids: CASSLTEVNTIYF.

This clonotype showed up many times. The J gene is TRBJ1-1, the V gene TRBV6-2 or TRBV6-3, with 7 bases aligning to TRBD1. Germline CDR1 MNHEY, CDR2 SVGEGT. J lost 2 bases, V lost 6 bases, and 3 bases had no gene match. This CDR3 is 13 amino acids long. CDR3 sequence (DNA): TGTGCCAGCAGACACAGGGGTAACACTGAAGCTTTCTTT. It specifies CASRHRGNTEAFF.

In its sample, this clonotype was seen a few times. The chain combines TRBV7-9 with TRBJ2-3, with D hard to call. The CDR3 runs to 12 residues. Germline V gene data show CDR1 as SEHNR and CDR2 as FQNEAQ (reference sequence). Between the trimmed V and J ends, which lost 6 bases and 2 bases, there was a span of 6 bases. The CDR3 DNA sequence: TGTGCCAGCAGTTACATCACAGATACGCAGTATTTT. This translates into CASSYITDTQYF.